In this sample, the clone carrying this TCR beta chain turned up once. The record originates from a study of control samples from healthy donors and cancer patients. This CDR3 is 14 amino acids long. Germline trimming cut 8 bases from V and 0 bases from J; bases unmatched to any gene: 4. Germline CDR1 reads SEHNR; CDR2 reads FQNEAQ (reference sequence). The assay was immunoSEQ multiplex PCR, and TCRdb's table has in-frame clones only and misses some. The sample yields approximately 170,000 clones, 85% to 90% seen once. The chain combines TRBV7-9 with TRBJ1-2; 9 nucleotides agree with TRBD1. The sequence came from a woman in her 50s in good health. The specimen was blood. The CDR3 DNA reads as TGTGCCAGCTCCCGGGACAGGGCTAACTATGGCTACACCTTC. Amino acid sequence: CASSRDRANYGYTF.